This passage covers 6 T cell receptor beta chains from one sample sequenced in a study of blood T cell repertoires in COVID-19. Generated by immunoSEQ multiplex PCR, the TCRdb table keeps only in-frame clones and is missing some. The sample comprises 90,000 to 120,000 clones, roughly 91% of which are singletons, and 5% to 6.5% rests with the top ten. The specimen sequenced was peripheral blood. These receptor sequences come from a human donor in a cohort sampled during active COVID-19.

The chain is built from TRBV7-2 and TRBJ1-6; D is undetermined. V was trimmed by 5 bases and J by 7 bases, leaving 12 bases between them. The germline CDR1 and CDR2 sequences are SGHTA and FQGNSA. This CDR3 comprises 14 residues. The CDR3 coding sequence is TGTGCCAGCAGCACCTTAGCCGGAAATTCACCCCTCCACTTT. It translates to CASSTLAGNSPLHF.

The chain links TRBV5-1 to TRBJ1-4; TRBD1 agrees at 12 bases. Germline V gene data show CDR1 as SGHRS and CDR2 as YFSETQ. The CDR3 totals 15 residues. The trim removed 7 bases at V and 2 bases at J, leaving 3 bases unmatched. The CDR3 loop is CASPGQGATNEKLFF. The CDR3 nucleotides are TGCGCCAGCCCGGGACAGGGGGCGACTAATGAAAAACTGTTTTTT.

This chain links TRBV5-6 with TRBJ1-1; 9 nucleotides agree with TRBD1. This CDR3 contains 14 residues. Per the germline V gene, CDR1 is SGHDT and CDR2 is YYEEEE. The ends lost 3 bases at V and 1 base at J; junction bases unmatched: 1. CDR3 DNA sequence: TGTGCCAGCAGCTGGGGACAGGGGAACACTGAAGCTTTCTTT. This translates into CASSWGQGNTEAFF. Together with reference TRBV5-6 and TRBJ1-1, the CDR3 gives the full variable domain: DAGVTQSPTHLIKTRGQQVTLRCSPKSGHDTVSWYQQALGQGPQFIFQYYEEEERQRGNFPDRFSGHQFPNYSSELNVNALLLGDSALYLCASSWGQGNTEAFFGQGTRLTVV.

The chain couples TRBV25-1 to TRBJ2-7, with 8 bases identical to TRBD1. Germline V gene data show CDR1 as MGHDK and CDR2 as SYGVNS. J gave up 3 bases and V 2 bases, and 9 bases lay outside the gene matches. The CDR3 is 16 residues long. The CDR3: CASSEPRTGSLYEQYF. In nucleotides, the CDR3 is TGTGCCAGCAGTGAACCTAGGACAGGGAGCCTCTACGAGCAGTACTTC.

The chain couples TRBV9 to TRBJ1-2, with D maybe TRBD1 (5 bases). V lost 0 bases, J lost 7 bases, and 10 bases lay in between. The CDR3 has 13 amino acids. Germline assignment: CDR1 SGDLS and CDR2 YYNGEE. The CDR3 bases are TGTGCCAGCAGCGTAGAAGGGGTTAGTGGCTACACCTTC. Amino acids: CASSVEGVSGYTF. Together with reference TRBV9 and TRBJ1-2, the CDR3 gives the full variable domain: DSGVTQTPKHLITATGQRVTLRCSPRSGDLSVYWYQQSLDQGLQFLIQYYNGEERAKGNILERFSAQQFPDLHSELNLSSLELGDSALYFCASSVEGVSGYTFGSGTRLTVV.

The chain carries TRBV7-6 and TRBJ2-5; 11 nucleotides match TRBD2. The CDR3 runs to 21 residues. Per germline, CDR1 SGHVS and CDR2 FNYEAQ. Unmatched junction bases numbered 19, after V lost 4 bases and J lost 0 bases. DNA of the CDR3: TGTGCCAGCAGCTCTATCTACGGGACTAGCGGTCCCTCGACGTACCAAGAGACCCAGTACTTC. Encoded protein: CASSSIYGTSGPSTYQETQYF.